This T cell receptor beta chain was identified during a study of T cell responses to AZD1222 COVID-19 vaccine. The study's findings and limits: The peak T cell response came first, and repertoires were sampled only after it. There were mostly white British donors and more females than males, and clonal diversity was possibly underestimated.

Per the germline V gene, CDR1 is ENHRY and CDR2 is SYGVKD. CDR3 length: 16 residues. With 0 bases clipped from V and 5 bases from J, the junction kept 5 bases outside the gene matches. Clones were read by immunoSEQ multiplex PCR, and TCRdb kept only the in-frame ones, dropping some. The sample shows 120,000 or so clones, roughly 89% of them seen only once. Turning to this clone: Its antigen is currently unknown.

This chain uses TRBV10-3 with TRBJ2-7; 12 positions match TRBD2. The sample here was peripheral blood, taken 28 days after the second AZD1222 dose. The TCR originated in an adult who received the AZD1222 COVID-19 vaccine. The CDR3 reads CAISESLAGGPNEQYF. The CDR3 DNA sequence: TGTGCCATCAGTGAGTCCCTAGCGGGGGGGCCCAACGAGCAGTACTTC.